The clone carrying this T cell receptor beta chain was counted ten times or more. As to time point: before trial treatment. This record belongs to a study of low-dose radiotherapy and immunotherapy resistance in tumors. Germline V gene lookup returns CDR1 SQVTM and CDR2 ANQGSEA. V lost 1 base and J lost 6, with 9 bases in between. The CDR3 covers 12 residues. First-strand cDNA relied on TRAV- and TRBV-specific primers spanning alpha and beta chains. Over around 19 PCR cycles, TCRs were amplified from a constant-region primer and V-primer adapter. TCRdb itself ran the reads through MiXCR, one entry per CDR3 protein. The data contain 64,000 or so distinct CDR3 sequences, less than 35% of them singletons.

Here the sequenced sample was PBMCs, taken before treatment. This TCR was recovered from a female donor with ovarian cancer. The chain combines TRBV29-1 with TRBJ1-2; perhaps TRBD1 as D (6 bases). The CDR3 is CSVEGGRHGYTF. DNA of the CDR3: TGCAGCGTTGAAGGGGGGCGGCATGGCTACACCTTC.